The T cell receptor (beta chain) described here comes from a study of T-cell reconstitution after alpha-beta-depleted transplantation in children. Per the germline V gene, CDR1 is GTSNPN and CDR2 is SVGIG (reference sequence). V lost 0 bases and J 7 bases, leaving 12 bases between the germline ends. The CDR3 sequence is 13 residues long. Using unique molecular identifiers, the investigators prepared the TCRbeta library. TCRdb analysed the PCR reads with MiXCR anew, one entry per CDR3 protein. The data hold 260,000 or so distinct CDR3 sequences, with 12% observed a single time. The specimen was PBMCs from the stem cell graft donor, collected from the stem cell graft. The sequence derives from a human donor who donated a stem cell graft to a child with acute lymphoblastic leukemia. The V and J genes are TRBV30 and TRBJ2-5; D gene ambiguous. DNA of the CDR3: TGTGCCTGGAGTGTTGGGGTCCTAGGGACCCAGTACTTC. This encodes CAWSVGVLGTQYF.